This entry features one T cell receptor beta chain sequence. In the authors' workflow: Estimation of nucleated cell counts relied on the amplification of reference gene primers. Assay used: immunoSEQ multiplex PCR; TCRdb lists only in-frame clones, some missing. V and J calls and clone size are those listed in that table; D and trimming were worked out from the DNA. The sample shows some 370,000 clones, around 87% of them seen only once. The entry originates in a study of blood T cell repertoires in COVID-19. The V and J ends lost 3 bases and 0 bases respectively, with 15 bases between them. CDR1 and CDR2 from the germline V gene are SGDLS and YYNGEE. This CDR3 comprises 16 residues.

The sequence was obtained from a woman younger than 45 with COVID-19, enrolled during active disease. Sequencing input: peripheral blood. V and J are TRBV9 and TRBJ1-1; D remains ambiguous. CDR3 protein: CASSAGEGTMNTEAFF. The CDR3 bases are TGTGCCAGCAGCGCTGGGGAGGGAACCATGAACACTGAAGCTTTCTTT. Combining the CDR3 with reference TRBV9 and TRBJ1-1 gives the whole variable domain DSGVTQTPKHLITATGQRVTLRCSPRSGDLSVYWYQQSLDQGLQFLIQYYNGEERAKGNILERFSAQQFPDLHSELNLSSLELGDSALYFCASSAGEGTMNTEAFFGQGTRLTVV.